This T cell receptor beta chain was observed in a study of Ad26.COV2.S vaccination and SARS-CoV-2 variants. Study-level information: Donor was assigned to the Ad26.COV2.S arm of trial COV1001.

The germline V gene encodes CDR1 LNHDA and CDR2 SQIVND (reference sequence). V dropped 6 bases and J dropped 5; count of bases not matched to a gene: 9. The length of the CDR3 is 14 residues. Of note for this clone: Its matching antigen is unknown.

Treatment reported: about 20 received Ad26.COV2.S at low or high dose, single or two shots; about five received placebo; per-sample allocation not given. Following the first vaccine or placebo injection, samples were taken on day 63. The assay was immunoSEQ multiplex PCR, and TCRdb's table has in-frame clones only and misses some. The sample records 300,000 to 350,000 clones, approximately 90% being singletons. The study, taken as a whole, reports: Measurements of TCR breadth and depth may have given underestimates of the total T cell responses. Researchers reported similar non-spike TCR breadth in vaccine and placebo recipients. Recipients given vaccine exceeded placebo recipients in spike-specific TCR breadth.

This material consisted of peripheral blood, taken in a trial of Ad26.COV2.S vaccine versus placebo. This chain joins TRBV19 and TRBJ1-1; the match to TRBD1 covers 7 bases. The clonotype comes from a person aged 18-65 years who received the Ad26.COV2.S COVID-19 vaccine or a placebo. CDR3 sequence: CASSPGTVPTEAFF. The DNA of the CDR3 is TGTGCCAGTAGCCCGGGGACAGTCCCGACTGAAGCTTTCTTT.